This TCR beta chain was recovered during a study of Graves' ophthalmopathy and Graves' hyperthyroidism (dated by TCRdb to 2016 to 2018). Study-level background: Peripheral blood was collected at initial diagnosis, prior to any treatment. TCR beta repertoire signatures were used to distinguish Graves' ophthalmopathy from Graves' hyperthyroidism and to predict progression to ophthalmopathy. In total, approximately 130 blood samples were TCR-sequenced: some 43 ophthalmopathy, under 80 hyperthyroidism and about 17 hyperthyroidism-to-ophthalmopathy patients. To explore V-J signatures that distinguish ophthalmopathy from hyperthyroidism, a discovery set of under 110 patients was enrolled, made up of 40 to 45 with ophthalmopathy and fewer than 60 with stable hyperthyroidism. An independent validation cohort was composed of some 18 hyperthyroidism patients and roughly 16 patients who later progressed from hyperthyroidism to ophthalmopathy. T-cell repertoires of thyroid tissue and blood were compared in several hyperthyroidism patients. Following sample collection, hyperthyroidism patients were given methimazole at a starting dose of 30 mg daily, and ophthalmopathy patients were given high-dose intravenous methylprednisolone. The 95 to 100 discovery patients were randomly divided into training and test sets at a 7:3 ratio. Summary of the overall study and its limitations: In validation, the model predicted ophthalmopathy progression with about 71% sensitivity and 72% to 80% specificity; fewer than 15 predicted patients were CT-confirmed with GO in a median of approximately 6.2 months. No statistical method was used to set the sample size in advance, and the investigators knew which group each participant was assigned to. Ophthalmopathy was separated from stable hyperthyroidism by the 13-signature model with about 90% sensitivity and just under 84% specificity in cross-validation and with 80%/75% in the test set. Most of the expanded thyroid clonotypes with a frequency above 0.001 were also detected in blood, and it was suggested that the thyroid immune response may be reflected by blood repertoires.

Hyperthyroidism was considered stable if no progression to ophthalmopathy occurred within 18 months of follow-up. Hyperthyroidism patients were newly diagnosed, were aged 18 to 65 years, and had a disease duration under 2 months. Patients with other autoimmune diseases, uncontrolled infections, pregnancy or lactation were excluded from the study. Diagnosis relied on clinical symptoms, serum thyroxine, TRAb, thyroid ultrasound and orbital computed tomography. PBMCs were isolated from roughly 10 ml of fresh peripheral blood by Ficoll-Paque density gradient centrifugation. Total RNA was extracted with Trizol reagent and quality-checked on an Agilent 2100 Bioanalyzer. As concerns this clonotype: The antigen it recognizes is unknown. No qualities accompany the bases; no much larger clone lies one base away.

For repertoire sequencing, the TCR beta CDR3 regions were amplified from RNA transcripts. The first round was an RT-PCR using HTBI primers with the Qiagen OneStep RT-PCR kit, and this first round was followed by a second-round multiplex PCR, then size selection and purification. Libraries were sequenced on an Illumina HiSeq2000 using paired-end 100 bp reads. The paper's data handling went like this. SOAPnuke was used to process the reads, throwing out any read that had adapters, had uncalled bases, had a mean Phred below 15, or lacked an exact constant-primer or identifier match. High-quality paired reads were merged with COPE v1.2.5. Unique nucleotide sequences were defined as clonotypes and aligned to IMGT TRB V, D and J references using MiTCR v1.1. The analysis was limited to V-J combinations with a frequency above 0.0001, which together covered roughly 99% of the repertoires. For each V-J combination, a TCR clonal expansion and chaos score was defined as the ratio of F50 clonal expansion to chaos observed in the TCRdist matrix. Features were reduced by Welch's t-statistics and random forest to approximately 12 V-J combinations, which fed a naive Bayes classifier. The similarity between thyroid and blood repertoires was quantified using the Morisita-Horn index. TCRdb redid the processing of the public reads, applying fastp at Q25 and MiXCR, and retained in-frame beta chains. Every entry covers one CDR3 protein and lists the most common genes and DNA from its rows. The V and J calls and clone size come from TCRdb's table, not from the authors' own analysis. Across this sample there are hundreds of thousands of distinct CDR3 sequences, with around a fifth seen only once. The ten largest clonotypes hold approximately 7% of the sample.

The junction shows trimming of 7 bases on V and 2 bases on J, and the gene matches do not reach 7 bases of it. CDR1 and CDR2 were assigned from the germline V gene as SNHLY and FYNNEI. The CDR3 sequence holds 15 residues, the cysteine and phenylalanine included. The entry retains the CDR3 DNA only, 45 bases that are in frame from base 1. The sequence was collected from a woman younger than 35 with stable Graves' hyperthyroidism. Some clones in this sample may be carry-over from other donors' samples. Donor details come from another sample of the same person, matched by shared clones. Sequenced: peripheral blood. The rearrangement joined TRBV2 to TRBJ1-3, with 8 bases matching TRBD1. The nucleotides read TGTGCCAGCATCATGGACAGGGTAACTGGAAACACCATATATTTT. It translates to CASIMDRVTGNTIYF.